The 2 T cell receptor beta chains reported below all come from one sample, sequenced in a study of cytomegalovirus exposure and HLA in healthy donors. Using immunoSEQ multiplex PCR, the repertoire was profiled, and TCRdb retains in-frame clones only, with some absent. The table shows about 120,000 clones, with more than 70% occurring only once. The sequenced sample consisted of PBMCs. The origin of the receptors is a woman younger than 35 in good health and CMV-seronegative.

The V and J genes are TRBV9 and TRBJ2-7; TRBD1 matches 10 bases. Germline CDR1 is SGDLS and CDR2 is YYNGEE. V lost 5 bases to trimming and J lost 2 bases; unmatched junction nucleotides: 7. This CDR3 contains 15 residues. The DNA of the CDR3 is TGTGCCAGCAGTCCGGACAGGGGGGCCCCCTACGAGCAGTACTTC. Translating it yields CASSPDRGAPYEQYF.

J is TRBJ1-5 and V is TRBV7-2; the D is unclear. The V and J ends lost 5 bases and 8 bases respectively, with 16 bases between them. CDR1 is SGHTA and CDR2 is FQGNSA in the germline V gene. There are 14 residues in the CDR3. The DNA for the CDR3 is TGTGCCAGCAGCCAACCCTGGTCGGGAGAGCCCCAGCATTTT. It codes for CASSQPWSGEPQHF.